This TCR beta chain was documented in a study of OX40 agonist ivuxolimab in advanced cancers. Background on the study: The drug used for patients, ivuxolimab, was an agonistic anti-OX40 (CD134) antibody. Dose-escalation patients' cancers were hepatocellular carcinoma, melanoma, renal cell or head and neck cancer.

Points on this clone: Its antigen is unknown.

The table came from immunoSEQ multiplex PCR; TCRdb's copy has only in-frame clones and leaves some out. Altogether 55,000 to 85,000 clones are present, just over 85% being singletons, with the ten largest covering over 2.5%. Notes on the study in general: Which antigen the expanded peripheral T cells recognized is unknown. There were, on average, more expanded clones in CD8+ T cells than in CD4+.

The clonotype originates from an adult with an advanced solid tumor such as melanoma, head and neck, liver or kidney cancer. The sequences come from CD4+ or CD8+ T cells sorted from blood, collected in a trial of the OX40 agonist ivuxolimab.

The CDR3 here is CATSRDLDKTYEQYF. The CDR3 nucleotides are TGTGCCACCAGCAGAGATCTCGACAAGACCTACGAGCAGTACTTC. The chain links TRBV15 to TRBJ2-7; unclear D gene. Germline V gene lookup returns CDR1 LNHNV and CDR2 YYDKDF (reference sequence). CDR3 length: 15 residues. The V end was cut by 0 bases, the J end by 2 bases, with 11 bases between. Full variable domain (rest looked up from reference TRBV15 and TRBJ2-7): DAMVIQNPRYQVTQFGKPVTLSCSQTLNHNVMYWYQQKSSQAPKLLFHYYDKDFNNEADTPDNFQSRRPNTSFCFLDIRSPGLGDTAMYLCATSRDLDKTYEQYFGPGTRLTVT.